This TCR beta chain is from a study of shared clonotypes between healthy human individuals. CDR3 length: 14 amino acids. CDR1 SQVTM and CDR2 ANQGSEA come from the germline V gene. With V trimmed by 4 bases and J by 6 bases, 7 bases remained unmatched. Positive CCR7 selection of CD45RO-negative cells yielded the naive CD8 cells, and terminally differentiated effector memory CD45RA+ cells were excluded. This clone was recorded once. Here immunoSEQ multiplex PCR was the method, and the copy in TCRdb shows in-frame clones only, minus some. The sample holds some 2 million clones; around 96% are singletons and the top ten take around 1.1%.

The TCR sequence derives from a man between 18 and 35 years old in good health. The genes are TRBV29-1 and TRBJ2-4; 9 nucleotides line up with TRBD1. Sequenced input: naive CD8+ T cells sorted from blood. The CDR3 DNA is TGCAGCGTTGTGTACAGGGGGCATGGAAACATTCAGTACTTC. Translated: CSVVYRGHGNIQYF.